Sequencing of this T cell receptor beta chain was carried out in a study of control samples from healthy donors and cancer patients. Germline V gene data show CDR1 as SNHLY and CDR2 as FYNNEI. The V end lost 6 bases, the J end lost 1 base, and 16 bases lay between the germline ends. The CDR3 totals 17 residues. Produced via immunoSEQ multiplex PCR; TCRdb's table is partial and in-frame only. This table has about 190,000 clones, 91% appearing once. Sample: blood. This rearrangement joins TRBV2 to TRBJ1-6, with TRBD1 as a possible D gene (6 bases). The sequence came from a man aged 30-40 years in good health. CDR3 sequence: CASRPNRAGSYNSPLHF. As DNA, the CDR3 is TGTGCCAGCAGACCCAACAGGGCAGGATCCTATAATTCACCCCTCCACTTT. The whole variable domain, filled in from reference TRBV2 and TRBJ1-6, reads EPEVTQTPSHQVTQMGQEVILRCVPISNHLYFYWYRQILGQKVEFLVSFYNNEISEKSEIFDDQFSVERPDGSNFTLKIRSTKLEDSAMYFCASRPNRAGSYNSPLHFGNGTRLTVT.